This TCR beta chain originates from a study of cytotoxic CD8 clonotypes in ibrutinib-treated CLL. Study in general: After treatment lasting a median 12 months, range 6 to 36, response samples were collected. Study-level findings and limits: Stable or contracted on treatment, public clonotypes were also uncommon.

Researchers set a sequencing depth target of 1 in 200,000 to 1 in 1 million T cells. Assay used: immunoSEQ multiplex PCR; TCRdb lists only in-frame clones, some missing. The sample has 250,000 to 350,000 clones; 60% to 80% are singletons. The trim removed 8 bases at V and 5 bases at J, leaving 5 bases unmatched. CDR1 and CDR2 (germline): SEHNR, FQNEAQ (reference sequence). This CDR3 contains 12 residues. There are a few counts of this clone. The antigen is not known. The TCR was taken from a human donor with chronic lymphocytic leukemia. The V call is TRBV7-9, the J call TRBJ1-1, with 7 positions matching TRBD1. The sample consisted of PBMCs, taken at disease progression, from a patient treated with ibrutinib. The CDR3 DNA reads as TGTGCCAGCCAGGGGGTCAGTACTGAAGCTTTCTTT. Protein: CASQGVSTEAFF.